The 13 T cell receptor beta chains reported below all come from one sample, sequenced in a study of OX40 agonist ivuxolimab in advanced cancers. The repertoire was sequenced with immunoSEQ multiplex PCR; TCRdb's copy has only in-frame clones and lacks some. The profile shows nearly 25,000 clones, 79% of them singletons. This specimen was CD4+ or CD8+ T cells sorted from blood, taken in a trial of the OX40 agonist ivuxolimab. The source of these receptors is an adult with an advanced solid tumor such as melanoma, head and neck, liver or kidney cancer.

The chain uses TRBV5-6 and TRBJ2-7; TRBD1 matches 12 bases. There are 16 residues in the CDR3. V shed 7 bases, J shed 0 bases, and the junction held 8 bases outside the gene matches. Germline CDR1 SGHDT, CDR2 YYEEEE. The CDR3 protein is CASSAGTGGPSYEQYF. The CDR3 DNA is TGTGCCAGCTCGGCCGGGACAGGGGGCCCCTCCTACGAGCAGTACTTC.

The V gene is TRBV5-6, the J gene TRBJ1-2; TRBD1 agrees at 7 bases. The CDR3 loop spans 13 amino acids. In germline, CDR1 is SGHDT, CDR2 YYEEEE. V was pared by 1 base and J by 4 bases, with 1 base of the junction left unmatched. CDR3 residues: CASSLNRGYGYTF. The DNA of the CDR3 is TGTGCCAGCAGCTTGAACAGGGGCTATGGCTACACCTTC.

The rearrangement uses TRBV5-6 and TRBJ2-7; maybe TRBD2 (5 bases). V lost 0 bases and J lost 5, with 15 bases in between. This CDR3 comprises 15 residues. The germline V gene has CDR1 SGHDT and CDR2 YYEEEE. CDR3 loop: CASSLEAGPWDEQYF. The DNA of the CDR3 is TGTGCCAGCAGCTTGGAGGCGGGTCCATGGGACGAGCAGTACTTC.

The CDR3: CASSQDISGVYGYTF. The CDR3 DNA reads TGTGCCAGCAGCCAAGATATTAGCGGAGTCTATGGCTACACCTTC. This chain joins TRBV14 and TRBJ1-2, with D unresolved. Trimming stripped 0 bases from V and 4 bases from J, with 12 bases between. The CDR3 runs to 15 residues. Per germline, CDR1 SGHDN and CDR2 FVKESK.

This chain links TRBV30 with TRBJ1-1; D is unresolved. Looked up from germline, CDR1 is GTSNPN and CDR2 is SVGIG (reference sequence). The CDR3 covers 13 residues. Deletions cut 0 bases from V and 1 base from J, with 6 bases between. The CDR3 protein is CAWSVSQNTEAFF. The CDR3 region has the DNA TGTGCCTGGAGTGTTTCCCAGAACACTGAAGCTTTCTTT.

The genes are TRBV4-1 and TRBJ1-1; no clear D. This CDR3 spans 15 amino acids. CDR1 is MGHRA, CDR2 YSYEKL, per germline. V was shortened by 2 bases and J by 5 bases, with 15 bases between the two germline ends. The CDR3 DNA follows: TGCGCCAGCAGCCAACAGCCCACCCCTAGTACTGAAGCTTTCTTT. It translates to CASSQQPTPSTEAFF.

V is TRBV11-2 and J is TRBJ1-2; D is unresolved. Trimming left V 5 bases short and J 3 bases short, with 10 bases between. Germline CDR1 SGHAT, CDR2 FQNNGV. The CDR3 extends over 13 amino acids. The CDR3 region is CASSLATDYGYTF. The CDR3 DNA reads as TGTGCCAGCAGCCTCGCGACGGACTATGGCTACACCTTC.

The chain recombines TRBV10-2 with TRBJ1-2; D gene unclear. Germline lookup yields CDR1 WSHSY and CDR2 SAAADI. This CDR3 is 13 amino acids long. V lost 7 bases, J lost 8 bases, and 17 bases lay in between. In DNA form, the CDR3 reads TGCGCCAGCATCGGACTGGGCCCGGGGGGCTACACCTTC. It translates to CASIGLGPGGYTF.

The J gene is TRBJ2-2, the V gene TRBV5-6; TRBD1 agrees at 7 bases. V was pared by 2 bases and J by 1 base, with 2 bases of the junction left unmatched. The CDR3 consists of 15 residues. Germline CDR1 SGHDT, CDR2 YYEEEE. In nucleotides, the CDR3 is TGTGCCAGCAGCTTCCGGGACAGGAACACCGGGGAGCTGTTTTTT. This translates into CASSFRDRNTGELFF.

CDR3 coding DNA: TGTGCCTGGAGTGTACGAACGGGACAGGGTTACTACGAGCAGTACTTC. This codes for CAWSVRTGQGYYEQYF. This chain uses TRBV30 with TRBJ2-5, with 9 bases matching TRBD1. The tail of the sequence fits TRBJ2-7 better, so the J call may be wrong. This CDR3 is 16 amino acids long. Germline V gene sequence: CDR1 GTSNPN, CDR2 SVGIG (reference sequence).

This chain uses TRBV7-2 with TRBJ1-3; D remains ambiguous. The CDR3 runs to 16 residues. Trimming stripped 5 bases from V and 0 bases from J, with 14 bases between. Germline V gives CDR1 SGHTA, CDR2 FQGNSA. This CDR3 is CASSPAGSSSGNTIYF. CDR3 in DNA: TGTGCCAGCAGCCCCGCTGGGTCGAGCTCTGGAAACACCATATATTTT.

J is TRBJ2-2 and V is TRBV5-5, with TRBD1 as a possible D gene (6 bases). Trimming left V 5 bases short and J 5 bases short, with 22 bases between. The germline V gene encodes CDR1 SGHKS and CDR2 YYEKEE (reference sequence). The CDR3 runs to 17 residues. The chain's CDR3 is CASSPQGAGRGTGELFF. The CDR3 DNA follows: TGTGCCAGCAGTCCTCAAGGGGCCGGCAGGGGTACCGGGGAGCTGTTTTTT. Together with reference TRBV5-5 and TRBJ2-2, the CDR3 gives the full variable domain: DAGVTQSPTHLIKTRGQQVTLRCSPISGHKSVSWYQQVLGQGPQFIFQYYEKEERGRGNFPDRFSARQFPNYSSELNVNALLLGDSALYLCASSPQGAGRGTGELFFGEGSRLTVL.

The V and J genes are TRBV9 and TRBJ2-1; the D is unclear. The V gene's germline CDR1 is SGDLS and CDR2 YYNGEE. Trimming took 4 bases from V and 0 from J, leaving 14 bases between them. This CDR3 has 16 amino acids. This CDR3 reads CASSTRVLSSYNEQFF. The DNA of the CDR3 is TGTGCCAGCAGCACCCGGGTTCTAAGCTCCTACAATGAGCAGTTCTTC. The whole variable domain, remainder taken from reference TRBV9 and TRBJ2-1, is DSGVTQTPKHLITATGQRVTLRCSPRSGDLSVYWYQQSLDQGLQFLIQYYNGEERAKGNILERFSAQQFPDLHSELNLSSLELGDSALYFCASSTRVLSSYNEQFFGPGTRLTVL.